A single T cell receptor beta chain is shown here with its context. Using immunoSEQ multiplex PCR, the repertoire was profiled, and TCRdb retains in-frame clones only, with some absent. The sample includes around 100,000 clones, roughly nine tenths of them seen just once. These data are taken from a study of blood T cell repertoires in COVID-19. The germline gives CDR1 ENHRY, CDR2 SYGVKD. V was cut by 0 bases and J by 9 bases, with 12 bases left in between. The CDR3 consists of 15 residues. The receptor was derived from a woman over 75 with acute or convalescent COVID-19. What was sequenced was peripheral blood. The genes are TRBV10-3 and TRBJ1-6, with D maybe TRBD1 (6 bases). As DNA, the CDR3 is TGTGCCATCAGTGAGTCTGGGCAGGGGTTTTCACCCCTCCACTTT. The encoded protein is CAISESGQGFSPLHF.